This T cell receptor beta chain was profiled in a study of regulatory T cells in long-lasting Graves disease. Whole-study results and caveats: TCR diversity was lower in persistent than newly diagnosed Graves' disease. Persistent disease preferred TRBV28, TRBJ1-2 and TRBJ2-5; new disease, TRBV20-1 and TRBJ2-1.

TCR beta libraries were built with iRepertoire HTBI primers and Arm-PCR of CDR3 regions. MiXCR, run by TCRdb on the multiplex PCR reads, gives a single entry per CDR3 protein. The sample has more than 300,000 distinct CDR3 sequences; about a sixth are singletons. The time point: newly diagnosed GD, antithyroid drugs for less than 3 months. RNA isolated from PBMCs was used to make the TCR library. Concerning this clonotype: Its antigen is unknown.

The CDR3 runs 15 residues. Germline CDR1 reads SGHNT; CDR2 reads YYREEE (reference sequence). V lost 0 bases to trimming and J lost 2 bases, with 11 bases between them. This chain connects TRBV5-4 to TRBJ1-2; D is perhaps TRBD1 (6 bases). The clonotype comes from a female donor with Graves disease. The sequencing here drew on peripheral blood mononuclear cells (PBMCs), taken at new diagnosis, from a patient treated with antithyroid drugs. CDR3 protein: CASSLVQGNNYGYTF. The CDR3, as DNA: TGTGCCAGCAGCTTGGTGCAGGGGAACAACTATGGCTACACCTTC.